Listed below are T cell receptor beta chains from one sample, sequenced in a study of blood T cell repertoires in COVID-19. This table comes from immunoSEQ multiplex PCR, and its TCRdb copy is limited to in-frame clones, with some not included. The sample has under 350,000 clones, approximately 86% seen once; the top ten hold around 4%. Material for sequencing was PBMCs or T cells enriched from blood (not recorded which). The receptors originated from a woman in her forties with acute COVID-19. CDR3s include the opening cysteine and the closing phenylalanine or tryptophan. D genes are given only for firm matches. Clone size appears in some rows only: once, few, many, or a class for an expanded clone.

v_gene	j_gene	d_gene	abundance	CDR3aa	CDR3nt
TRBV18	TRBJ2-7	TRBD1	NA	CASSRYRGPNEQYF	TGTGCCAGCTCACGATACAGGGGGCCCAACGAGCAGTACTTC
TRBV7-2	TRBJ2-7	TRBD1	NA	CASSLDRGIPYEQYF	TGTGCCAGCAGCTTGGACAGGGGAATACCCTACGAGCAGTACTTC
TRBV28	TRBJ2-1	TRBD1	NA	CASWGGQGAYNEQFF	TGTGCCAGCTGGGGAGGACAGGGGGCATACAATGAGCAGTTCTTC
TRBV14	TRBJ2-1	TRBD2	NA	CASSQEGRVYEQFF	TGTGCCAGCAGCCAAGAGGGGAGGGTCTATGAGCAGTTCTTC
TRBV6-5	TRBJ1-1	NA	NA	CASSYAAGRGSTEAFF	TGTGCCAGCAGTTACGCTGCAGGGAGGGGGAGCACTGAAGCTTTCTTT
TRBV7-3	TRBJ2-2	TRBD1	NA	CASSVGQGTGELFF	TGTGCCAGCAGCGTCGGACAGGGCACCGGGGAGCTGTTTTTT
TRBV9	TRBJ1-2	TRBD1	NA	CASSPAGTATNYGYTF	TGTGCCAGCAGCCCGGCCGGGACAGCCACTAACTATGGCTACACCTTC
TRBV21-1	TRBJ1-6	NA	NA	CASSKTMCSDRDNSPLHF	TGTGCCAGCAGCAAAACGATGTGTTCCGACAGAGATAATTCACCCCTCCACTTT
TRBV4-3	TRBJ2-2	NA	NA	CASSQMAANTGELFF	TGCGCCAGCAGCCAAATGGCAGCGAACACCGGGGAGCTGTTTTTT
TRBV9	TRBJ2-5	TRBD1	NA	CASSLVFLDRHRETQYF	TGTGCCAGCAGCCTGGTTTTCCTGGACAGGCACCGGGAGACCCAGTACTTC
TRBV6-5	TRBJ1-1	NA	NA	CASSSDRLNTEAFF	TGTGCCAGCAGTTCCGACAGGTTGAACACTGAAGCTTTCTTT
TRBV5-1	TRBJ2-1	NA	NA	CASSPGLTWSYNEQFF	TGCGCCAGCAGCCCGGGACTGACGTGGTCCTACAATGAGCAGTTCTTC
TRBV19	TRBJ1-2	NA	NA	CASSTSPARQSGYTF	TGTGCCAGTAGTACTTCCCCGGCCCGACAATCGGGCTACACCTTC
TRBV6-6	TRBJ1-1	TRBD1	NA	CASGRGVMNTEAFF	TGTGCCAGCGGCAGGGGGGTTATGAACACTGAAGCTTTCTTT
TRBV6-2/TRBV6-3	TRBJ1-2	NA	NA	CASSDSLNYGYTF	TGTGCCAGCAGTGACAGCCTTAACTATGGCTACACCTTC
TRBV28	TRBJ1-2	TRBD1	NA	CASSLTGQGAYGYTF	TGTGCCAGCAGTTTAACGGGACAGGGGGCCTATGGCTACACCTTC
TRBV25-1	TRBJ2-5	NA	NA	CASSGAGRGTQYF	TGTGCCAGCAGTGGGGCAGGGCGGGGGACCCAGTACTTC
TRBV27	TRBJ1-2	NA	NA	CASSFRSLPAGGYTF	TGTGCCAGCAGTTTTCGTTCACTGCCCGCCGGTGGCTACACCTTC
TRBV7-3	TRBJ2-3	TRBD2	NA	CASNSGRATDTQYF	TGTGCCAGCAATAGCGGGAGAGCGACAGATACGCAGTATTTT
TRBV18	TRBJ1-4	NA	NA	CASSRGSLEKLFF	TGTGCCAGCTCACGGGGCAGCCTAGAAAAACTGTTTTTT
TRBV7-7	TRBJ2-6	NA	NA	CASSPGSGANVLTF	TGTGCTAGCAGCCCGGGGTCTGGGGCCAACGTCCTGACTTTC
TRBV6-5	TRBJ1-1	NA	once	CASSYSGREAFF	TGTGCCAGCAGTTACTCGGGCAGAGAAGCTTTCTTT
TRBV7-9	TRBJ1-4	NA	NA	CASSSLTVEKLFF	TGTGCCAGCAGCAGCTTGACAGTTGAAAAACTGTTTTTT
TRBV6-2/TRBV6-3	TRBJ1-5	TRBD1	NA	CASSRTGRDGQPQHF	TGTGCCAGCAGTCGGACAGGGAGGGACGGTCAGCCCCAGCATTTT
TRBV10-2	TRBJ2-3	TRBD2	NA	CASSEFELAVDTQYF	TGCGCCAGCAGTGAGTTTGAACTAGCGGTAGATACGCAGTATTTT
TRBV9	TRBJ2-4	NA	NA	CASSVEGVSGNKNIQYF	TGTGCCAGCAGCGTAGAAGGAGTTAGCGGCAACAAAAACATTCAGTACTTC
TRBV28	TRBJ2-2	TRBD1	NA	CASSGGQAITGELFF	TGTGCCAGCAGTGGGGGACAGGCCATCACCGGGGAGCTGTTTTTT
TRBV28	TRBJ2-1	TRBD1	NA	CASRSGQFELIGNEQFF	TGTGCCAGCAGGTCGGGACAGTTCGAACTAATCGGCAATGAGCAGTTCTTC
TRBV6-5	TRBJ1-1	NA	NA	CASSYYGDYTNTEAFF	TGTGCCAGCAGTTACTACGGGGACTACACGAACACTGAAGCTTTCTTT
TRBV4-3	TRBJ2-3	NA	few	CASSQVGYAGATDTQYF	TGCGCCAGCAGCCAAGTAGGGTATGCGGGGGCGACAGATACGCAGTATTTT
TRBV10-3	TRBJ1-1	NA	few	CAISDPSTEAFF	TGTGCCATCAGTGACCCTAGCACTGAAGCTTTCTTT
TRBV7-2	TRBJ2-3	TRBD1	NA	CASSFETGATDTQYF	TGTGCCAGCAGCTTCGAGACAGGGGCAACAGATACGCAGTATTTT
TRBV7-8	TRBJ1-5	NA	NA	CASSLAEGEVHQPQHF	TGTGCCAGCAGCTTAGCTGAAGGGGAGGTGCATCAGCCCCAGCATTTT